This entry lists 30 T cell receptor beta chains sequenced from one sample in a study of blood T cell repertoires in COVID-19. TCRdb's table, derived via immunoSEQ multiplex PCR, lists solely in-frame clones and lacks some. In the table there are hundreds of thousands of clones, roughly 80% of which are singletons. The sequencing input was peripheral blood. These receptors came from an elderly woman with acute or convalescent COVID-19.

The V call is TRBV5-6, the J call TRBJ1-3; 9 bases are a match to TRBD1. The CDR3 consists of 16 residues. Unmatched junction bases numbered 6, after V lost 4 bases and J lost 1 base. Germline V gene lookup returns CDR1 SGHDT and CDR2 YYEEEE. For the CDR3, the DNA is TGTGCCAGCAGCGCGGACAGGGGACCATCTGGAAACACCATATATTTT. Protein product: CASSADRGPSGNTIYF.

The V call is TRBV11-3, the J call TRBJ2-1; D is uncertain. Germline V CDR1 and CDR2: SGHNT, YENEEA. Trimming shortened V by 5 bases and J by 12 bases, and 14 bases separated the two germline ends. CDR3 length equals 12 residues. The CDR3 region is CASSPRQRSQFF. As DNA, the CDR3 is TGTGCCAGCAGCCCCCGTCAGAGGTCGCAGTTCTTC.

The chain combines TRBV19 with TRBJ2-1; possibly TRBD2 for D (5 bases). The CDR3 is made up of 15 amino acids. Trimming stripped 0 bases from V and 10 bases from J, with 16 bases between. Germline CDR1 reads LNHDA; CDR2 reads SQIVND (reference sequence). This CDR3 reads CASSIERVYSSEQFF. Here the CDR3 DNA reads TGTGCCAGTAGTATAGAGAGGGTTTATTCGTCCGAGCAGTTCTTC. Full variable domain (remainder filled in from reference TRBV19 and TRBJ2-1): DGGITQSPKYLFRKEGQNVTLSCEQNLNHDAMYWYRQDPGQGLRLIYYSQIVNDFQKGDIAEGYSVSREKKESFPLTVTSAQKNPTAFYLCASSIERVYSSEQFFGPGTRLTVL.

This clone was recorded a few times. CDR3 DNA: TGTGCCAGCAGCCAAGATCAAGCGGGGGGTCAAAGCTCCTACAATGAGCAGTTCTTC. It codes for CASSQDQAGGQSSYNEQFF. V is TRBV4-2 and J is TRBJ2-1; TRBD2 matches 9 bases. The length of the CDR3 is 19 residues. J was trimmed by 0 bases and V by 0 bases; bases with no gene match: 9. CDR1 LGHNA and CDR2 YNFKEQ come from the germline V gene.

The rearrangement links TRBV18 to TRBJ2-1, with 7 bases that match TRBD2. The CDR3 is 15 amino acids. The germline CDR1 and CDR2 sequences are KGHSH and LQKENI. J was trimmed by 4 bases and V by 0 bases; bases with no gene match: 3. CDR3 sequence reads: CASSPPSGVYNEQFF. The CDR3 bases are TGTGCCAGCTCACCACCCAGCGGGGTTTACAATGAGCAGTTCTTC.

This chain joins TRBV5-1 and TRBJ2-1; D not resolved. Germline loops: CDR1 SGHRS, CDR2 YFSETQ. Trimming took off 3 bases at V and 0 bases at J, with 16 bases between the two ends. The CDR3 has 17 amino acids. The CDR3: CASSSIPPRSSYNEQFF. The DNA for the CDR3 is TGCGCCAGCAGCTCTATCCCCCCGAGGAGCTCCTACAATGAGCAGTTCTTC.

This chain links TRBV24-1 with TRBJ2-2; possible D gene TRBD1, 5 bases. The CDR3 extends over 13 amino acids. Trimming took off 7 bases at V and 4 bases at J, with 9 bases between the two ends. In germline, CDR1 is KGHDR, CDR2 SFDVKD. The CDR3 region has the DNA TGTGCCACCAGAAAACAGGTCACCGGGGAGCTGTTTTTT. Encoded protein: CATRKQVTGELFF.

This clone was seen once. This sequence joins TRBV2 and TRBJ2-7; 8 nucleotides line up with TRBD1. Germline CDR1 is SNHLY and CDR2 is FYNNEI. The V and J ends lost 7 bases and 4 bases, in that order; junction bases with no gene match: 3. The CDR3 has 12 residues. CDR3 residues: CASTQGAYEQYF. Here the CDR3 DNA reads TGTGCCAGCACCCAGGGGGCTTACGAGCAGTACTTC.

The V call is TRBV29-1, the J call TRBJ1-1; TRBD1 is a possible D gene (6 bases). CDR1 SQVTM and CDR2 ANQGSEA come from the germline V gene. V was shortened by 1 base and J by 5 bases, with 17 bases between the two germline ends. There are 15 residues in the CDR3. The CDR3 DNA reads TGCAGCGTTGAAGTCTTGGCAGCAAGGGGGACTGAAGCTTTCTTT. This codes for CSVEVLAARGTEAFF.

V and J are TRBV7-2 and TRBJ2-5; no definite D call. The germline CDR1 and CDR2 sequences are SGHTA and FQGNSA. The CDR3 is 14 residues long. V was shortened by 2 bases and J by 7 bases, with 14 bases between the two germline ends. CDR3 loop: CASSLLAQRGTQYF. In DNA, the CDR3 is TGTGCCAGCAGCTTATTGGCCCAGCGTGGGACCCAGTACTTC. The full variable domain, in which reference TRBV7-2 and TRBJ2-5 provide the parts outside the CDR3, is GAGVSQSPSNKVTEKGKDVELRCDPISGHTALYWYRQSLGQGLEFLIYFQGNSAPDKSGLPSDRFSAERTGGSVSTLTIQRTQQEDSAVYLCASSLLAQRGTQYFGPGTRLLVL.

The chain employs TRBV10-3 and TRBJ1-6; unclear D gene. This CDR3 is 13 amino acids long. The germline V gene encodes CDR1 ENHRY and CDR2 SYGVKD. V lost 2 bases, J lost 8 bases, and 7 bases lay in between. The CDR3 coding sequence is TGTGCCATCAGTGAGAATAGCTATTCACCCCTCCACTTT. Translation: CAISENSYSPLHF.

The chain couples TRBV6-1 to TRBJ2-3, with 11 nucleotides matching TRBD2. CDR1 is MNHNS, CDR2 SASEGT, per germline. V gave up 4 bases and J gave up 5 bases; unmatched junction bases: 8. This CDR3 has 16 amino acids. The CDR3: CASSGPLAGEVDTQYF. The CDR3 region has the DNA TGTGCCAGCAGTGGCCCACTAGCGGGGGAGGTAGATACGCAGTATTTT.

In its sample, this clone was seen once. The chain couples TRBV9 to TRBJ2-2, with no clear D. Trimming left V 0 bases short and J 2 bases short, with 5 bases between. CDR1 and CDR2 from the germline V gene are SGDLS and YYNGEE. There are 14 residues in the CDR3. The CDR3 protein is CASSVGLNTGELFF. DNA for the CDR3: TGTGCCAGCAGCGTAGGACTTAACACCGGGGAGCTGTTTTTT.

The chain employs TRBV20-1 and TRBJ2-7; 8 bases fit TRBD1. This CDR3 has 12 residues. Germline V gene sequence: CDR1 DFQATT, CDR2 SNEGSKA (reference sequence). J was trimmed by 6 bases and V by 3 bases; bases with no gene match: 4. CDR3 in DNA: TGCAGTGCTAGTCCAGGGGGCGGCGAGCAGTACTTC. Translated, it gives CSASPGGGEQYF.

The chain is built from TRBV5-1 and TRBJ2-7; D is possibly TRBD1 (6 bases). The germline CDR1 and CDR2 sequences are SGHRS and YFSETQ. Trimming pared 3 bases from V and 1 base from J, leaving 14 bases between. This CDR3 spans 15 amino acids. The CDR3 protein is CASSSPDSQSYEQYF. The CDR3 DNA sequence: TGCGCCAGCAGCTCCCCGGACAGCCAATCCTACGAGCAGTACTTC.

The chain joins TRBV19 to TRBJ2-2; D might be TRBD2 (6 bases). The CDR3 extends over 13 amino acids. The V gene's germline CDR1 is LNHDA and CDR2 SQIVND (reference sequence). The CDR3 sequence: CASGGPGAGELFF. CDR3 in DNA: TGTGCAAGTGGTGGACCGGGGGCCGGGGAGCTGTTTTTT.

V and J are TRBV6-5 and TRBJ1-4, with D perhaps matching TRBD1 (6 bases). V lost 0 bases to trimming and J lost 7 bases, with 15 bases between them. The germline gives CDR1 MNHEY, CDR2 SVGAGI. This CDR3 contains 16 residues. The DNA for the CDR3 is TGTGCCAGCAGTTACTCGCAACTGGGGGCGCGTGAAAAACTGTTTTTT. Its translation: CASSYSQLGAREKLFF.

The CDR3 region is CASSPGLAGGDEQFF. The CDR3, as DNA: TGTGCCAGCAGCCCGGGACTAGCGGGGGGCGATGAGCAGTTCTTC. The chain is built from TRBV7-9 and TRBJ2-1, with 15 bases fitting TRBD2. V was pared by 5 bases and J by 8 bases, with 4 bases of the junction left unmatched. The germline gives CDR1 SEHNR, CDR2 FQNEAQ (reference sequence). The CDR3 is made up of 15 amino acids.

This chain connects TRBV19 to TRBJ2-1; 9 bases match TRBD1. Trimming at V came to 5 bases and at J to 2 bases, leaving 4 bases not matched to a gene. Germline values: CDR1 LNHDA, CDR2 SQIVND (reference sequence). The CDR3 has 15 amino acids. Written as DNA, the CDR3 is TGTGCCAGTAGTCTGGACAGGGGCCCCTACAATGAGCAGTTCTTC. Its translation is CASSLDRGPYNEQFF.

The V gene is TRBV2, the J gene TRBJ2-7, with D possibly TRBD1 on 6 matching bases. This CDR3 comprises 15 residues. V gave up 5 bases and J gave up 3 bases, with 17 bases separating them. Germline CDR1 SNHLY, CDR2 FYNNEI. CDR3 protein: CASSPSDRPIYEQYF. CDR3 nucleotides: TGTGCCAGCAGTCCCTCCGACAGGCCCATCTACGAGCAGTACTTC.

This chain connects TRBV7-9 to TRBJ1-1; 8 nucleotides align to TRBD1. V lost 7 bases to trimming and J lost 3 bases; unmatched junction nucleotides: 4. The CDR3 is 13 residues long. Looked up from germline, CDR1 is SEHNR and CDR2 is FQNEAQ (reference sequence). CDR3 bases: TGTGCCAGCACCGGACAGGGAGACACTGAAGCTTTCTTT. Translated: CASTGQGDTEAFF.

On this clone itself: Other DNA sequences in this specimen translate into the identical CDR3. The V call is TRBV5-1, the J call TRBJ2-5; TRBD2 might be the D (7 bases). Trimming took 2 bases from V and 2 from J, leaving 10 bases between them. The CDR3 has 14 residues. In germline, CDR1 is SGHRS, CDR2 YFSETQ. CDR3 DNA: TGCGCCAGCAGCTTAGGGGGGGGACAAGAGACCCAGTACTTC. Translating it yields CASSLGGGQETQYF.

This chain links TRBV5-6 with TRBJ2-4, with 7 bases identical to TRBD1. The CDR3 length is 15 residues. Unmatched junction bases numbered 4, after V lost 4 bases and J lost 0 bases. Germline CDR1 is SGHDT and CDR2 is YYEEEE. The CDR3 region has the DNA TGTGCCAGCAGCCGAGACAGGGTAGCCAAAAACATTCAGTACTTC. Translation: CASSRDRVAKNIQYF.

This clone was seen a single time. The V call is TRBV28, the J call TRBJ1-6, with D maybe TRBD1 (5 bases). V dropped 3 bases and J dropped 4 bases, with 10 bases sitting between them. Germline loops: CDR1 MDHEN, CDR2 SYDVKM. This CDR3 is built from 15 residues. In DNA, the CDR3 is TGTGCCAGCAGTTTGTCAGGGCCTTATAATTCACCCCTCCACTTT. Translating it yields CASSLSGPYNSPLHF. Together with reference TRBV28 and TRBJ1-6, the CDR3 gives the full variable domain: DVKVTQSSRYLVKRTGEKVFLECVQDMDHENMFWYRQDPGLGLRLIYFSYDVKMKEKGDIPEGYSVSREKKERFSLILESASTNQTSMYLCASSLSGPYNSPLHFGNGTRLTVT.

V usage is TRBV5-1 and J usage is TRBJ2-1, with 14 bases fitting TRBD2. Germline V gene sequence: CDR1 SGHRS, CDR2 YFSETQ. CDR3 length equals 16 residues. The V gene end was trimmed by 0 bases and the J gene end by 9 bases; junction bases not matched to a gene: 5. In nucleotides, the CDR3 is TGCGCCAGCAGCTTGGAGACTAGCGGGGGGGCTGGTGAGCAGTTCTTC. It translates to CASSLETSGGAGEQFF. Filled out from reference TRBV5-1 and TRBJ2-1, the complete variable domain reads KAGVTQTPRYLIKTRGQQVTLSCSPISGHRSVSWYQQTPGQGLQFLFEYFSETQRNKGNFPGRFSGRQFSNSRSEMNVSTLELGDSALYLCASSLETSGGAGEQFFGPGTRLTVL.

The chain is built from TRBV6-5 and TRBJ2-1, with TRBD2 matching over 14 bases. Germline values: CDR1 MNHEY, CDR2 SVGAGI. With 7 bases clipped from V and 10 bases from J, the junction kept 9 bases outside the gene matches. The CDR3 length is 15 residues. Written as DNA, the CDR3 is TGTGCCAGCACGACGACTAGCGGGGGGGCCGGAGAGCAGTTCTTC. Protein product: CASTTTSGGAGEQFF.

This clone was recorded a few times. V usage is TRBV10-2 and J usage is TRBJ2-7; TRBD2 is a possible D gene (6 bases). Germline-derived CDR1 and CDR2 are WSHSY and SAAADI. There are 15 residues in the CDR3. V shed 5 bases and J shed 2 bases, with 16 bases lying between them. The CDR3 nucleotides are TGCGCCAGCAGTATCGAGGAGGGTATCACCTACGAGCAGTACTTC. Its translation: CASSIEEGITYEQYF.

This sequence joins TRBV18 and TRBJ2-6, with 10 bases matching TRBD1. CDR1 and CDR2 (germline): KGHSH, LQKENI. V lost 4 bases, J lost 4 bases, and 4 bases stayed unmatched. The CDR3 sequence is 16 residues long. The CDR3 DNA follows: TGTGCCAGCTCACACGGGACAGGGGCCGGGGCCAACGTCCTGACTTTC. It codes for CASSHGTGAGANVLTF.

The chain recombines TRBV4-1 with TRBJ1-1; possible D gene TRBD1, 5 bases. Germline loops: CDR1 MGHRA, CDR2 YSYEKL. With 0 bases removed from V and 5 bases from J, the gap between germline ends came to 10 bases. The CDR3 is 14 residues long. The CDR3 sequence is CASSQDSRGTEAFF. In nucleotides, the CDR3 is TGCGCCAGCAGCCAAGATTCTCGGGGGACTGAAGCTTTCTTT.

This clone appeared a single time. The chain links TRBV18 to TRBJ1-4; 7 positions match TRBD1. Germline-derived CDR1 and CDR2 are KGHSH and LQKENI. This CDR3 has 16 residues. Trimming at V came to 3 bases and at J to 1 base, leaving 5 bases not matched to a gene. The DNA of the CDR3 is TGTGCCAGCTCACCTTATCGACAGGGAACTAATGAAAAACTGTTTTTT. The encoded protein is CASSPYRQGTNEKLFF. The variable domain in full, with the rest retrieved from reference TRBV18 and TRBJ1-4, is NAGVMQNPRHLVRRRGQEARLRCSPMKGHSHVYWYRQLPEEGLKFMVYLQKENIIDESGMPKERFSAEFPKEGPSILRIQQVVRGDSAAYFCASSPYRQGTNEKLFFGSGTQLSVL.